Below are 7 T cell receptor beta chains sequenced from a single sample in a study of cytomegalovirus exposure and HLA in healthy donors. The PCR made use of 60 Vbeta and 13 Jbeta primers. The data were produced by immunoSEQ multiplex PCR, yet TCRdb's version contains in-frame clones alone and is incomplete. The sample shows about 210,000 clones, approximately 81% of them seen only once. The sequenced sample consisted of PBMCs. The receptors come from a man aged 30-40 years in good health and CMV-seronegative.

This clone was observed a few times. This chain links TRBV7-2 with TRBJ1-2; D may be TRBD1 (5 bases). The CDR3 extends over 15 amino acids. Germline assignment: CDR1 SGHTA and CDR2 FQGNSA. Deletions cut 5 bases from V and 5 bases from J, with 18 bases between. This CDR3 is CASSNEPGNKYGYTF. For the CDR3, the DNA is TGTGCCAGCAGCAACGAGCCAGGGAATAAGTATGGCTACACCTTC.

This chain uses TRBV13 with TRBJ2-3; 13 positions agree with TRBD2. The V gene end was trimmed by 4 bases and the J gene end by 0 bases; junction bases not matched to a gene: 13. The CDR3 is 20 amino acids. Germline V gene lookup returns CDR1 PRHDT and CDR2 FYEKMQ (reference sequence). CDR3 bases: TGTGCCAGCAGCTCCTTTGGACTAGCGGGGGCCCGACCTAGCACAGATACGCAGTATTTT. It is translated as CASSSFGLAGARPSTDTQYF.

The J gene is TRBJ1-2, the V gene TRBV6-6; D is unclear. CDR3 length: 13 amino acids. Trimming shortened V by 3 bases and J by 8 bases, and 13 bases separated the two germline ends. Germline CDR1 MNHNY, CDR2 SVGAGI (reference sequence). This chain's CDR3 is CASSYSTASGYTF. As DNA, the CDR3 is TGTGCCAGCAGTTATTCTACAGCAAGCGGCTACACCTTC.

The V and J genes are TRBV6-1 and TRBJ2-2; tentative D call: TRBD2 (6 bases). V dropped 6 bases and J dropped 4 bases, with 12 bases sitting between them. The CDR3 covers 14 residues. Germline V gives CDR1 MNHNS, CDR2 SASEGT. The CDR3 loop reads CASRRYSGTGELFF. The CDR3 nucleotides read TGTGCCAGCAGGCGATATAGCGGCACCGGGGAGCTGTTTTTT.

The rearrangement links TRBV5-4 to TRBJ1-2; TRBD1 might be the D (5 bases). V gave up 4 bases and J gave up 8 bases, with 15 bases separating them. Germline values: CDR1 SGHNT, CDR2 YYREEE (reference sequence). The CDR3 runs 13 residues. CDR3 loop: CASSQPDRIGYTF. In DNA, the CDR3 is TGTGCCAGCAGCCAACCCGACAGAATCGGCTACACCTTC.

The chain recombines TRBV19 with TRBJ2-1; 10 nucleotides agree with TRBD2. Germline V gene data show CDR1 as LNHDA and CDR2 as SQIVND (reference sequence). V was pared by 7 bases and J by 3 bases, with 9 bases of the junction left unmatched. CDR3 size: 16 residues. CDR3 sequence reads: CASTIRSGGGYNEQFF. The CDR3 nucleotides read TGTGCCAGTACTATCCGGAGCGGGGGGGGCTACAATGAGCAGTTCTTC. Filled out from reference TRBV19 and TRBJ2-1, the complete variable domain reads DGGITQSPKYLFRKEGQNVTLSCEQNLNHDAMYWYRQDPGQGLRLIYYSQIVNDFQKGDIAEGYSVSREKKESFPLTVTSAQKNPTAFYLCASTIRSGGGYNEQFFGPGTRLTVL.

The rearrangement joins TRBV11-2 to TRBJ2-7, with D possibly matching TRBD1 (5 bases). The CDR3 is 15 residues long. CDR1 and CDR2 from the germline V gene are SGHAT and FQNNGV. V was trimmed by 6 bases and J by 0 bases, leaving 15 bases between them. CDR3 sequence: CASRHTTGGSYEQYF. Here the CDR3 DNA reads TGTGCCAGCAGACACACTACAGGTGGCTCCTACGAGCAGTACTTC.